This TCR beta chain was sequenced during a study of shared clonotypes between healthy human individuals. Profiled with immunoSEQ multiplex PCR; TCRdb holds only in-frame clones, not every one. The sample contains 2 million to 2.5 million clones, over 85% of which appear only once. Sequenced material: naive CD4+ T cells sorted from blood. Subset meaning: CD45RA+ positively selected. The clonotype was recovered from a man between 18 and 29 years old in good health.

The CDR3 spells CASSTGTPNEKLFF. The CDR3 DNA is TGCGCCAGCAGCACAGGGACTCCCAATGAAAAACTGTTTTTT. This chain uses TRBV5-1 with TRBJ1-4, with D possibly matching TRBD1 (6 bases). Germline CDR1 is SGHRS and CDR2 is YFSETQ. CDR3 length: 14 amino acids. The V and J ends lost 4 bases and 5 bases respectively, with 12 bases between them.